The 3 T cell receptor beta chains given below trace back to one sample, sequenced in a study of cytomegalovirus exposure and HLA in healthy donors (dated by TCRdb to about 2017). The library was built by means of the immunoSEQ multiplex PCR assay. TCRdb mirrors the immuneACCESS table, restricted to in-frame sequences. Some clones are absent from its copies; in checked studies, under half trace to an unresolved V gene, and the reason for the others is unknown. This sample lists about 160,000 clones; 65% to 90% were detected once. The ten top clones hold around 2% of the sample. The sample taken for sequencing was PBMCs. The source is a woman under 30 in good health and CMV-seronegative.

V gene TRBV5-4 combines with J gene TRBJ2-7; tentatively, D is TRBD2 (5 bases). Per the germline V gene, CDR1 is SGHNT and CDR2 is YYREEE (reference sequence). Trimming stripped 0 bases from V and 2 bases from J, with 12 bases between. The CDR3 covers 15 residues. The DNA of the CDR3 is TGTGCCAGCAGCTTGGGAGGGTCGCTGACCTACGAGCAGTACTTC. This sequence encodes CASSLGGSLTYEQYF.

V usage is TRBV5-4 and J usage is TRBJ1-4, with D maybe TRBD1 (5 bases). The CDR3 sequence is 15 residues long. Trimming pared 0 bases from V and 8 bases from J, leaving 14 bases between. The V gene's germline CDR1 is SGHNT and CDR2 YYREEE (reference sequence). The DNA for the CDR3 is TGTGCCAGCAGCTTGGGCGGGGGAATCGGAGAAAAACTGTTTTTT. It yields the protein CASSLGGGIGEKLFF.

V is TRBV13 and J is TRBJ1-1; TRBD1 might be the D (5 bases). The V gene's germline CDR1 is PRHDT and CDR2 FYEKMQ (reference sequence). This CDR3 comprises 13 residues. Trimming removed 3 bases at V and 2 bases at J, with 7 bases between. CDR3 protein: CASSLTVNTEAFF. In DNA, the CDR3 is TGTGCCAGCAGCTTGACAGTCAACACTGAAGCTTTCTTT.